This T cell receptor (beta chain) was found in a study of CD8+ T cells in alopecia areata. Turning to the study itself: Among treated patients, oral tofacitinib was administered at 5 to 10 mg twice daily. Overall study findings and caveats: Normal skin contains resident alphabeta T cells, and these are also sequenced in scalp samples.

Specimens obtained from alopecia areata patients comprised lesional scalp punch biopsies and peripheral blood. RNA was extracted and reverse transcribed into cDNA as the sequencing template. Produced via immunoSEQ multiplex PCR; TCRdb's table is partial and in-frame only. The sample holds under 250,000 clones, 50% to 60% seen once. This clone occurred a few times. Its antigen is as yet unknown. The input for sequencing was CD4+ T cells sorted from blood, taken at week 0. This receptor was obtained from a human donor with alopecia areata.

CDR3 sequence: CATSPGLAANIQYF. In DNA, the CDR3 is TGTGCCACCTCCCCGGGACTAGCGGCAAACATTCAGTACTTC. The chain links TRBV2 to TRBJ2-4, with 11 bases identical to TRBD2. This CDR3 comprises 14 residues. Trimming took 10 bases from V and 6 from J; bases not matched to a gene: 8. Germline V gene lookup returns CDR1 SNHLY and CDR2 FYNNEI.